This TCR beta chain was profiled in a study of cytomegalovirus exposure and HLA in healthy donors. Germline V gene lookup returns CDR1 LNHDA and CDR2 SQIVND (reference sequence). This CDR3 is 14 amino acids long. Trimming at V came to 5 bases and at J to 0 bases, leaving 3 bases not matched to a gene. The PCR contained 60 Vbeta and 13 Jbeta primers. Sequencing was performed with immunoSEQ multiplex PCR; in TCRdb, only in-frame clones are kept and a portion is missing. Of around 50,000 clones listed, around 82% are singletons. Findings of the study overall: A later analysis linked a missense DCLRE1C variant to TCR beta V- and J-gene trimming.

In the case of this clone: As yet, its antigen is unknown.

This sequence was found in a man aged 25 to 45 in good health and CMV-seropositive. The genes are TRBV19 and TRBJ2-7, with TRBD1 matching over 8 bases. The sequencing input was PBMCs. The DNA for the CDR3 is TGTGCCAGTAGTCTCACAGGGGGCTCCTACGAGCAGTACTTC. Translated: CASSLTGGSYEQYF. Full variable domain (rest looked up from reference TRBV19 and TRBJ2-7): DGGITQSPKYLFRKEGQNVTLSCEQNLNHDAMYWYRQDPGQGLRLIYYSQIVNDFQKGDIAEGYSVSREKKESFPLTVTSAQKNPTAFYLCASSLTGGSYEQYFGPGTRLTVT.